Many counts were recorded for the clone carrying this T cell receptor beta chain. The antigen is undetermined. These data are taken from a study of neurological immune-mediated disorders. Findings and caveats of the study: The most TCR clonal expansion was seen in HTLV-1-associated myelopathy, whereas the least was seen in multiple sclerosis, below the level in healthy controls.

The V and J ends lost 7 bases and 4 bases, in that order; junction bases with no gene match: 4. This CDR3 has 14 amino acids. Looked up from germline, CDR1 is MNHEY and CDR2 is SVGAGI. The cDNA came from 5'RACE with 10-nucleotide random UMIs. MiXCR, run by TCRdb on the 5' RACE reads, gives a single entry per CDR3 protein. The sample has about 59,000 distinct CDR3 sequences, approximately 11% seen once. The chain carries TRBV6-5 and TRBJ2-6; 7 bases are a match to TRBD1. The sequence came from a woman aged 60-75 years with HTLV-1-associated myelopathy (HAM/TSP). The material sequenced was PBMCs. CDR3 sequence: CASTRGQGANVLTF. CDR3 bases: TGTGCCAGCACAAGGGGGCAAGGGGCCAACGTCCTGACTTTC.